Presented here are 21 T cell receptor beta chains from one specimen sequenced in a study of blood T cell repertoires in COVID-19. Libraries were prepared by immunoSEQ multiplex PCR; TCRdb keeps only in-frame clonotypes and omits some of them. The sample has about 88,000 clones, around 90% seen once. The sample was peripheral blood. These receptors came from a male donor with acute or convalescent COVID-19.

This chain joins TRBV6-5 and TRBJ2-3, with a tentative D call TRBD1 (5 bases). The CDR3 loop spans 12 amino acids. The V end lost 7 bases, the J end lost 3 bases, and 8 bases lay between the germline ends. Looked up from germline, CDR1 is MNHEY and CDR2 is SVGAGI. The DNA for the CDR3 is TGTGCCAGCAAGGACACAACAGATACGCAGTATTTT. Translated: CASKDTTDTQYF.

The chain recombines TRBV3-1 (or the pseudogene TRBV3-2) with TRBJ1-2, with D hard to call. The germline gives CDR1 LGHDT, CDR2 YNNKEL (reference sequence). This CDR3 contains 12 residues. Trimming cost V 1 base and J 6 bases, with 6 bases left between them. This CDR3 reads CASSQGVHGYTF. The CDR3 DNA sequence: TGTGCCAGCAGCCAAGGAGTTCATGGCTACACCTTC.

The chain couples TRBV7-9 to TRBJ1-3, with D possibly matching TRBD1 (5 bases). This CDR3 contains 15 residues. Germline assignment: CDR1 SEHNR and CDR2 FQNEAQ (reference sequence). With 6 bases removed from V and 1 base from J, the gap between germline ends came to 13 bases. CDR3 coding DNA: TGTGCCAGCAGACCCCTGGGGGGATCTGGAAACACCATATATTTT. This codes for CASRPLGGSGNTIYF.

This chain joins TRBV6-1 and TRBJ1-4, with TRBD1 as a possible D gene (5 bases). This CDR3 comprises 16 residues. Looked up from germline, CDR1 is MNHNS and CDR2 is SASEGT. Trimming took off 3 bases at V and 1 base at J, with 12 bases between the two ends. CDR3: CASSENRQITNEKLFF. CDR3 DNA sequence: TGTGCCAGCAGTGAGAATAGACAGATAACTAATGAAAAACTGTTTTTT.

The chain combines TRBV4-2 with TRBJ2-1, with 7 bases lining up with TRBD2. The V gene end was trimmed by 1 base and the J gene end by 0 bases; junction bases not matched to a gene: 3. Germline CDR1 LGHNA, CDR2 YNFKEQ. The CDR3 length is 16 residues. CDR3 region: CASSQVGTTSYNEQFF. The CDR3, as DNA: TGTGCCAGCAGCCAAGTGGGGACTACCTCCTACAATGAGCAGTTCTTC.

This chain uses TRBV6-1 with TRBJ1-4, with a tentative D call TRBD1 (6 bases). This CDR3 region has 15 residues. V lost 2 bases and J 7 bases, leaving 14 bases between the germline ends. CDR1 is MNHNS, CDR2 SASEGT, per germline. This CDR3 is CASSEMTGRIEKLFF. CDR3 nucleotide sequence: TGTGCCAGCAGTGAAATGACAGGCCGAATTGAAAAACTGTTTTTT.

V and J are TRBV5-8 and TRBJ2-2, with 7 nucleotides matching TRBD1. CDR1 and CDR2 (germline): SGHTS, YDEGEE. CDR3 size: 16 residues. V was clipped by 6 bases and J by 6 bases; unmatched bases: 14. In nucleotides, the CDR3 is TGTGCCAGCACAGAGAGGGACAGTATCATCCCCGGGGAGCTGTTTTTT. This encodes CASTERDSIIPGELFF.

The chain carries TRBV19 and TRBJ1-4, with 8 bases matching TRBD1. Germline V gene sequence: CDR1 LNHDA, CDR2 SQIVND (reference sequence). V shed 7 bases and J 0 bases; nucleotides not matched to a gene: 7. This CDR3 has 16 amino acids. CDR3 sequence (DNA): TGTGCCAGTAAGGACAGGGCCCTAGCAACTAATGAAAAACTGTTTTTT. It yields the protein CASKDRALATNEKLFF.

The V and J genes are TRBV27 and TRBJ2-1; 8 nucleotides align to TRBD1. Germline assignment: CDR1 MNHEY and CDR2 SMNVEV (reference sequence). The CDR3 sequence is 16 residues long. Trimming cost V 7 bases and J 9 bases; bases outside gene matches: 17. The CDR3 reads CASKGRQGLDFGEQFF. Written as DNA, the CDR3 is TGTGCCAGCAAGGGACGACAGGGGTTGGACTTTGGTGAGCAGTTCTTC.

The chain is built from TRBV7-9 and TRBJ1-2; D possibly corresponds to TRBD1 (5 bases). CDR3 size: 15 residues. Trimming removed 2 bases at V and 3 bases at J, with 13 bases between. From germline, CDR1 is SEHNR and CDR2 FQNEAQ (reference sequence). CDR3 nucleotide sequence: TGTGCCAGCAGCTTACAGTCAGGGCAACACTATGGCTACACCTTC. The encoded protein is CASSLQSGQHYGYTF.

V gene TRBV20-1 combines with J gene TRBJ1-3, with 9 positions matching TRBD1. The germline V gene has CDR1 DFQATT and CDR2 SNEGSKA (reference sequence). The CDR3 runs 14 residues. With V trimmed by 3 bases and J by 1 base, 1 base remained unmatched. The CDR3 region is CSASDRGSGNTIYF. The DNA for the CDR3 is TGCAGTGCTAGTGACAGGGGGTCTGGAAACACCATATATTTT.

The rearrangement uses TRBV24-1 and TRBJ2-2, with D tentatively TRBD1 (5 bases). Germline-derived CDR1 and CDR2 are KGHDR and SFDVKD. The CDR3 runs to 13 residues. The ends were cut back, 8 bases at V and 6 bases at J, with 12 bases in the middle. The CDR3 region has the DNA TGTGCCACCAAGGGTAGGGGCGCCGGGGAGCTGTTTTTT. Translating gives CATKGRGAGELFF.

This chain links TRBV2 with TRBJ2-2, with a tentative D call TRBD1 (6 bases). Germline-derived CDR1 and CDR2 are SNHLY and FYNNEI. The CDR3 is made up of 13 amino acids. V was pared by 6 bases and J by 6 bases, with 11 bases between. The CDR3 region has the DNA TGTGCCAGCAGACAGGGAGAGTCCGGGGAGCTGTTTTTT. Amino acid sequence: CASRQGESGELFF.

The genes are TRBV9 and TRBJ1-2; no clear D. Between the trimmed V and J ends, which lost 4 bases and 4 bases, there was a span of 20 bases. This CDR3 is 16 amino acids long. Germline V CDR1 and CDR2: SGDLS, YYNGEE. In DNA form, the CDR3 reads TGTGCCAGCAGCCCGCCAAGTCCTTCCGGGTCCTATGGCTACACCTTC. This translates into CASSPPSPSGSYGYTF.

The V gene is TRBV30, the J gene TRBJ1-6; 7 positions match TRBD1. In germline, CDR1 is GTSNPN, CDR2 SVGIG (reference sequence). The CDR3 contains 13 residues. V shed 4 bases and J 9 bases; nucleotides not matched to a gene: 6. CDR3 sequence: CAWTSQGGSPLHF. The CDR3 bases are TGTGCCTGGACTTCGCAGGGGGGTTCACCCCTCCACTTT. The full variable domain, its missing parts supplied by reference TRBV30 and TRBJ1-6, is SQTIHQWPATLVQPVGSPLSLECTVEGTSNPNLYWYRQAAGRGLQLLFYSVGIGQISSEVPQNLSASRPQDRQFILSSKKLLLSDSGFYLCAWTSQGGSPLHFGNGTRLTVT.

The chain carries TRBV19 and TRBJ1-1; 12 nucleotides match TRBD1. V shed 5 bases and J 2 bases; nucleotides not matched to a gene: 12. CDR1 and CDR2 from the germline V gene are LNHDA and SQIVND (reference sequence). This CDR3 has 18 amino acids. CDR3 sequence reads: CASSSGPGTGGLNTEAFF. The DNA for the CDR3 is TGTGCCAGTAGTTCCGGTCCCGGGACAGGGGGCTTAAACACTGAAGCTTTCTTT.

V is TRBV27 and J is TRBJ1-5; TRBD1 aligns across 10 bases. Trimming removed 5 bases from V and 4 bases from J; junction bases left unmatched: 5. The CDR3 runs 15 residues. Germline V gene lookup returns CDR1 MNHEY and CDR2 SMNVEV (reference sequence). The CDR3, as DNA: TGTGCCAGCAGTGGGACAGGGGTGGGGAATCAGCCCCAGCATTTT. This codes for CASSGTGVGNQPQHF.

This chain links TRBV6-2 or TRBV6-3 with TRBJ1-2; D perhaps matches TRBD1 (6 bases). Trimming took 5 bases from V and 5 from J, leaving 9 bases between them. The CDR3 contains 12 residues. Germline V lookup: CDR1 MNHEY, CDR2 SVGEGT. CDR3 sequence (DNA): TGTGCCAGCAGTCAAGGACAGTATGGCTACACCTTC. It encodes CASSQGQYGYTF.

V usage is TRBV14 and J usage is TRBJ2-3, with a possible D match to TRBD2 (5 bases). Germline V gene lookup returns CDR1 SGHDN and CDR2 FVKESK. With 4 bases removed from V and 1 base from J, the gap between germline ends came to 15 bases. This CDR3 region has 16 residues. CDR3 DNA: TGTGCCAGCAGCCGAAGGACTCAGCTCGGCACAGATACGCAGTATTTT. Amino acid sequence: CASSRRTQLGTDTQYF.

The chain couples TRBV9 to TRBJ2-3, with TRBD2 matching 8 bases. J gave up 0 bases and V 0 bases, and 3 bases lay outside the gene matches. Germline V lookup: CDR1 SGDLS, CDR2 YYNGEE. This CDR3 is 16 amino acids long. The chain's CDR3 is CASSVVSSGSTDTQYF. Written as DNA, the CDR3 is TGTGCCAGCAGCGTAGTGTCTAGCGGGAGCACAGATACGCAGTATTTT.

This clone was recorded only once. The chain recombines TRBV28 with TRBJ1-1; TRBD1 agrees at 7 bases. V lost 1 base and J lost 11; bases outside the gene matches: 4. CDR3 length equals 12 residues. Germline V gives CDR1 MDHEN, CDR2 SYDVKM. This chain's CDR3 is CASSLSARGAFF. The CDR3 nucleotides are TGTGCCAGCAGTTTATCGGCCAGGGGGGCTTTCTTT.